This T cell receptor (beta chain) was profiled in a study of beta chain features in type 1 diabetes. General study findings and limits: Cells expressing TCR highly could be over-represented by cDNA sequencing. Among all four CD4+ subsets, Type 1 diabetes patients had TCRB CDR3s that were moderately but significantly shorter.

Sequencing targeted expressed TCRB transcripts, as all isolated RNA had been reverse transcribed. Measured with immunoSEQ multiplex PCR; TCRdb has only the in-frame clones, and not every one. Of approximately 170,000 clones in the sample, about 7.9% were seen once. As to this clone: Its antigen is still unknown.

The germline V gene encodes CDR1 SGHAT and CDR2 FQNNGV. The CDR3 spans 12 residues. Trimming removed 4 bases from V and 11 bases from J, with 9 bases in between. Purity exceeding 95% was reached by all sorted populations. Material: central memory CD4+ T cells from blood. V and J are TRBV11-2 and TRBJ1-6; D gene unclear. This receptor was taken from a man between 18 and 35 years old with type 1 diabetes. The CDR3, as DNA: TGTGCCAGCAGCTGGGAGAATGCACCCCTCCACTTT. Encoded protein: CASSWENAPLHF. The full variable domain, completed using reference TRBV11-2 and TRBJ1-6, is EAGVAQSPRYKIIEKRQSVAFWCNPISGHATLYWYQQILGQGPKLLIQFQNNGVVDDSQLPKDRFSAERLKGVDSTLKIQPAKLEDSAVYLCASSWENAPLHFGNGTRLTVT.